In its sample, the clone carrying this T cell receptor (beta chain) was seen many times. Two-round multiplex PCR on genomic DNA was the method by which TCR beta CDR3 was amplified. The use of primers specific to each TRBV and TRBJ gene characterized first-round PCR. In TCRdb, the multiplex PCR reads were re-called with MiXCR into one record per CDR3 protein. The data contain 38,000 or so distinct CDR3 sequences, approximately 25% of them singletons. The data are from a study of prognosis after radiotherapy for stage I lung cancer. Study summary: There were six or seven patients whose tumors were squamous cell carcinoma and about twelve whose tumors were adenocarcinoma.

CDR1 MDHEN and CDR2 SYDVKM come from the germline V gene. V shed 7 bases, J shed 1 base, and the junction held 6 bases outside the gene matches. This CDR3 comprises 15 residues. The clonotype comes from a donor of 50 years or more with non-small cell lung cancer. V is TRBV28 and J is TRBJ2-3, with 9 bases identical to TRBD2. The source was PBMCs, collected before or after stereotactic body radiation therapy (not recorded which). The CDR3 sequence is CASIPRTSGTDTQYF. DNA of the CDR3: TGTGCCAGCATACCGCGGACTAGCGGCACAGATACGCAGTATTTT.